Listed below are T cell receptor beta chains from one sample, sequenced in a study of blood T cell repertoires in COVID-19. Method: immunoSEQ multiplex PCR; TCRdb's copy keeps in-frame clones and lacks some. The profile covers approximately 200,000 clones, with roughly 86% appearing a single time and more than 7.5% taken by the ten largest. Material for sequencing was PBMCs or T cells enriched from blood (not recorded which). The receptors derive from a woman in her 30s who had recovered from COVID-19. The CDR3 runs from the conserved cysteine through the conserved F or W. Each record gives: clone size, V gene, D gene, J gene, CDR3 protein, CDR3 DNA. The D gene is left open where the match is weak. Expanded clones are given a class, and other clones once, few, many or no size at all.

NA	TRBV7-9	TRBD2	TRBJ2-1	CASSGGRDEQFF	TGTGCCAGCAGCGGGGGGAGGGATGAGCAGTTCTTC
NA	TRBV6-2/TRBV6-3	NA	TRBJ1-4	CASSDEPRATNEKLFF	TGTGCCAGCAGTGACGAGCCCAGGGCAACTAATGAAAAACTGTTTTTT
NA	TRBV19	NA	TRBJ2-7	CASRGQGGRGPSYEQYF	TGTGCCAGTAGAGGACAGGGAGGGCGCGGGCCCTCCTACGAGCAGTACTTC
NA	TRBV3-1/TRBV3-2	TRBD2	TRBJ2-1	CASSQVVSGRPRGVYNEQFF	TGTGCCAGCAGCCAAGTTGTTAGCGGGAGGCCCCGGGGGGTCTACAATGAGCAGTTCTTC
NA	TRBV12-3/TRBV12-4	TRBD1	TRBJ2-7	CASSLGQGYEQYF	TGTGCCAGCAGCCTGGGACAGGGTTACGAACAGTACTTC
NA	TRBV7-9	NA	TRBJ2-2	CASSLAAGGELFF	TGTGCCAGCAGCTTAGCGGCAGGCGGGGAGCTGTTTTTT
NA	TRBV3-1/TRBV3-2	NA	TRBJ2-1	CASSFHGGNEQFF	TGTGCCAGCAGCTTTCACGGCGGCAATGAGCAGTTCTTC
NA	TRBV7-2	NA	TRBJ1-6	CASSLVDWGGDSPLHF	TGTGCCAGCAGCTTAGTCGATTGGGGAGGTGATTCACCCCTCCACTTT
NA	TRBV27	NA	TRBJ2-5	CASSYLGGETQYF	TGTGCCAGCAGTTACCTAGGAGGGGAGACCCAGTACTTC
NA	TRBV7-6	NA	TRBJ2-7	CASSSQDIMTGVYEQYF	TGTGCCAGCAGCTCCCAGGATATTATGACAGGAGTCTACGAGCAGTACTTC
NA	TRBV5-1	TRBD1	TRBJ2-1	CASSPGTGWFF	TGCGCCAGCAGCCCCGGGACAGGGTGGTTCTTC
NA	TRBV15	NA	TRBJ2-2	CATSDRRVTNTGELFF	TGTGCCACCAGCGATAGACGGGTTACGAACACCGGGGAGCTGTTTTTT
NA	TRBV11-2	NA	TRBJ1-1	CASSPFFPGRTGLNTEAFF	TGTGCCAGCAGCCCTTTTTTCCCGGGTCGTACAGGTCTAAACACTGAAGCTTTCTTT
NA	TRBV7-2	NA	TRBJ1-2	CASSSSRGYYGYTF	TGTGCCAGCAGCTCTAGCCGAGGATACTATGGCTACACCTTC
NA	TRBV5-4	TRBD1	TRBJ2-3	CASSPGQGTDTQYF	TGTGCCAGCAGCCCCGGACAGGGTACAGATACGCAGTATTTT
NA	TRBV11-2	NA	TRBJ2-3	CASSGFGGASTDTQYF	TGTGCCAGCAGCGGCTTCGGGGGAGCGAGCACAGATACGCAGTATTTT
once	TRBV19	NA	TRBJ2-7	CASSRAGVYEQYF	TGTGCCAGTAGTCGGGCAGGGGTCTACGAGCAGTACTTC
NA	TRBV6-5	TRBD2	TRBJ2-7	CASRQFLAGGYEQYF	TGTGCCAGCAGACAATTTCTAGCGGGGGGCTACGAGCAGTACTTC
NA	TRBV5-4	NA	TRBJ1-1	CASRAGNSNTEAFF	TGTGCCAGCAGAGCCGGTAATTCGAACACTGAAGCTTTCTTT
NA	TRBV28	TRBD2	TRBJ2-7	CASSFYMGGLAGGEYEQYF	TGTGCCAGCAGTTTTTATATGGGGGGACTAGCGGGAGGGGAGTACGAGCAGTACTTC
NA	TRBV6-5	NA	TRBJ2-7	CASSLTVSYEQYF	TGTGCCAGCAGTTTAACGGTCTCCTACGAGCAGTACTTC
NA	TRBV10-3	TRBD1	TRBJ2-1	CAISYRGNEQFF	TGTGCCATCAGTTACAGGGGGAATGAGCAGTTCTTC
NA	TRBV5-6	TRBD1	TRBJ1-4	CASSLRGTGYEKLFF	TGTGCCAGCAGCTTGAGGGGGACAGGGTATGAAAAACTGTTTTTT
NA	TRBV7-2	NA	TRBJ1-2	CASSLVGALGGYTF	TGTGCCAGCAGCTTAGTGGGGGCCTTGGGGGGCTACACCTTC
NA	TRBV6-1	TRBD1	TRBJ2-1	CASSDRQGSYYNEQFF	TGTGCCAGCAGTGACCGACAGGGCTCGTACTACAATGAGCAGTTCTTC
NA	TRBV29-1	NA	TRBJ1-4	CSVRPGRNEKLFF	TGCAGCGTTAGGCCAGGGAGGAATGAAAAACTGTTTTTT
NA	TRBV27	NA	TRBJ2-7	CASSYQGRSSYEQYF	TGTGCCAGCAGTTATCAGGGGCGAAGCTCCTACGAGCAGTACTTC
NA	TRBV18	TRBD2	TRBJ2-1	CASSPMTSGRGNNEQFF	TGTGCCAGCTCACCAATGACTAGCGGGAGGGGAAACAATGAGCAGTTCTTC
NA	TRBV6-5	TRBD1	TRBJ1-2	CASSAGTGRDYGYTF	TGTGCCAGCAGCGCCGGGACAGGGAGGGACTATGGCTACACCTTC
NA	TRBV5-4	NA	TRBJ1-2	CASSFRPRDYGYTF	TGTGCCAGCAGCTTTAGGCCCAGGGACTATGGCTACACCTTC
NA	TRBV4-1	TRBD2	TRBJ2-1	CASSQHSGLAEQFF	TGCGCCAGCAGCCAACATTCGGGACTAGCGGAGCAGTTCTTC
NA	TRBV6-5	NA	TRBJ1-1	CASRSDIMNTEAFF	TGTGCCAGCAGGTCGGACATCATGAACACTGAAGCTTTCTTT
NA	TRBV28	NA	TRBJ1-1	CASTSGGGRDTEAFF	TGTGCCAGCACCTCAGGAGGGGGGAGGGACACTGAAGCTTTCTTT
NA	TRBV5-4	NA	TRBJ1-2	CASSDPPGQGYGYTF	TGTGCCAGCAGCGACCCTCCCGGACAAGGCTATGGCTACACCTTC
NA	TRBV29-1	TRBD1	TRBJ1-4	CSVGTGDEKLFF	TGCAGCGTCGGGACAGGGGATGAAAAACTGTTTTTT
NA	TRBV30	NA	TRBJ1-1	CAWSITGLNTEAFF	TGTGCCTGGAGTATAACGGGACTTAACACTGAAGCTTTCTTT
NA	TRBV28	NA	TRBJ2-7	CASSLGTPYEQYF	TGTGCCAGCAGTTTAGGGACACCATACGAGCAGTACTTC
once	TRBV5-4	NA	TRBJ2-1	CASSYRDYNEQFF	TGTGCCAGCAGCTACCGGGACTACAATGAGCAGTTCTTC
NA	TRBV7-9	NA	TRBJ1-6	CASSPQGDNSPLHF	TGTGCCAGCAGCCCACAGGGTGATAATTCACCCCTCCACTTT
NA	TRBV6-6	TRBD2	TRBJ2-1	CASSRGLAGVGNEQFF	TGTGCCAGCAGTCGGGGCCTAGCGGGAGTCGGCAATGAGCAGTTCTTC
many	TRBV6-4	NA	TRBJ2-6	CASSDNSGAGANVLTF	TGTGCCAGCAGTGACAATTCGGGGGCTGGGGCCAACGTCCTGACTTTC
NA	TRBV7-2	NA	TRBJ2-7	CASTSQQRTYEQYF	TGTGCCAGCACATCACAACAGCGGACCTACGAGCAGTACTTC
NA	TRBV5-1	TRBD2	TRBJ2-2	CASSLAVAGAAGELFF	TGCGCCAGCAGCTTGGCCGTAGCGGGAGCGGCCGGGGAGCTGTTTTTT
NA	TRBV2	TRBD2	TRBJ2-3	CASGGSVADTQYF	TGTGCCAGCGGCGGGAGCGTGGCAGATACGCAGTATTTT
NA	TRBV4-2	NA	TRBJ2-7	CASSQDLEYEQYF	TGTGCCAGCAGCCAAGATCTGGAGTACGAGCAGTACTTC
NA	TRBV5-6	NA	TRBJ2-7	CASSLSPDYFYEQYF	TGTGCCAGCAGCTTATCCCCGGACTATTTTTACGAGCAGTACTTC
NA	TRBV27	NA	TRBJ2-5	CASSSRPGLPRETQYF	TGTGCCAGCAGTTCCCGACCGGGACTGCCAAGGGAGACCCAGTACTTC
NA	TRBV28	TRBD1	TRBJ1-2	CASRLTGRYGYTF	TGTGCCAGCAGATTGACAGGGCGCTATGGCTACACCTTC
NA	TRBV9	NA	TRBJ2-5	CASSVGAAAQETQYF	TGTGCCAGCAGCGTAGGGGCCGCCGCGCAAGAGACCCAGTACTTC
NA	TRBV9	NA	TRBJ1-2	CASSVSRTPQGDGYTF	TGTGCCAGCAGCGTATCCCGTACCCCACAGGGAGACGGCTACACCTTC
few	TRBV10-1	TRBD2	TRBJ2-7	CASSGYLTSGKLYF	TGCGCCAGCAGCGGGTACCTCACTAGCGGGAAATTGTACTTC
NA	TRBV7-9	NA	TRBJ2-1	CASSLARLGANNEQFF	TGTGCCAGCAGCTTAGCGCGCCTTGGGGCTAACAATGAGCAGTTCTTC
once	TRBV7-9	TRBD1	TRBJ1-2	CASNPGTGSYGYTF	TGTGCCAGCAACCCGGGGACAGGCAGCTATGGCTACACCTTC
NA	TRBV5-6	TRBD2	TRBJ2-3	CASSSLREGGDTQYF	TGTGCCAGCAGCTCCCTGCGGGAGGGCGGGGATACGCAGTATTTT
NA	TRBV6-5	TRBD1	TRBJ1-1	CASRSGGGTEAFF	TGTGCCAGCAGATCAGGGGGCGGCACTGAAGCTTTCTTT
NA	TRBV3-1/TRBV3-2	NA	TRBJ2-7	CASSHAGKEQYF	TGTGCCAGCAGCCACGCGGGAAAAGAGCAGTACTTC
NA	TRBV18	TRBD2	TRBJ2-1	CASARAGGPTYNEQFF	TGTGCCAGCGCGAGAGCGGGAGGGCCCACCTACAATGAGCAGTTCTTC
NA	TRBV7-2	NA	TRBJ1-5	CASSLGGSRRQPQHF	TGTGCCAGCAGCTTAGGGGGCAGTAGGAGACAGCCCCAGCATTTT
once	TRBV19	NA	TRBJ2-7	CASSIHRAGEQYF	TGTGCCAGTAGTATACACCGCGCGGGCGAGCAGTACTTC